This T cell receptor (beta chain) was observed in a study of blood T cell repertoires in COVID-19 (dated by TCRdb to about 2020). With regard to the full study: The collaborator samples originated in the United States, Italy and Spain and spanned the acute and convalescent phases of COVID-19. The prospective study material was composed of cDNA or gDNA derived from T cells, B-cell-depleted T cells, or PBMCs. Where available, HLA class I and class II types were obtained from metadata supplied by the sample provider rather than from assay-based typing. Sample metadata almost always included a de-identified subject ID, COVID-19 status, age in years and sex. The repertoires were released in a freely available public database meant as a resource for research on the immune response to SARS-CoV-2. The samples were drawn from the first 160 participants of the ongoing ImmuneRACE study and from under 1,500 subjects provided by 6 global collaborators. The dataset comprised deeply sampled blood TCRbeta repertoires from subjects exposed to, actively infected with, or recovered from COVID-19.

The immunoSEQ Assay, a bias-controlled multiplex PCR, was used to amplify TCRbeta CDR3 regions from genomic DNA. Per the original workflow: The number of nucleated cells in each sample was estimated from the amplification of reference gene primers within the assay. To quantify the absolute abundance of each unique TCRbeta CDR3 rearrangement, sequence reads were collapsed and filtered. For each sample, productive Simpson clonality was calculated as the square root of Simpson's diversity index across productive rearrangements. TCRdb re-hosts the immuneACCESS table, in-frame sequences only. Its copies lack some clones; in the studies checked, an unresolved V gene accounts for under half of them, and the cause for the rest is not known. Clonal size and the V and J genes are those of that table, whereas D and trimming came from the DNA. A total of 150,000 or so clones appear in this sample, 60% to 85% of them only once. The ten largest account for about 1.8% of the sample.

Details on this clone: Its specific antigen is unknown. No base qualities exist here, and no much larger clone lies one base off it.

Each collaborating institution followed its own protocols to collect whole blood in K2EDTA tubes. For TCRbeta analysis, collaborator samples were shipped as frozen whole blood, as isolated PBMCs, or as DNA extracted from either sample type. What the authors observed across the whole study: The quantity of clinical and demographic metadata differed by source and by participant and was supplied without curation.

CDR1 SNHLY and CDR2 FYNNEI are derived from the germline V gene. The V end loses 4 bases and the J end loses 7 bases, and a stretch of 10 bases separates them. The CDR3 goes from the cysteine to the phenylalanine over 12 residues. The CDR3 DNA has 36 bases and is translated from base 1. This receptor was taken from a man older than 75 with acute or convalescent COVID-19. Sequenced sample: peripheral blood. The chain joins TRBV2 to TRBJ2-5; the D gene is perhaps TRBD1, on 5 matching bases. The CDR3 in this case is CASSGGRVTQYF. The DNA reads as follows: TGTGCCAGCAGTGGGGGCAGGGTGACCCAGTACTTC.